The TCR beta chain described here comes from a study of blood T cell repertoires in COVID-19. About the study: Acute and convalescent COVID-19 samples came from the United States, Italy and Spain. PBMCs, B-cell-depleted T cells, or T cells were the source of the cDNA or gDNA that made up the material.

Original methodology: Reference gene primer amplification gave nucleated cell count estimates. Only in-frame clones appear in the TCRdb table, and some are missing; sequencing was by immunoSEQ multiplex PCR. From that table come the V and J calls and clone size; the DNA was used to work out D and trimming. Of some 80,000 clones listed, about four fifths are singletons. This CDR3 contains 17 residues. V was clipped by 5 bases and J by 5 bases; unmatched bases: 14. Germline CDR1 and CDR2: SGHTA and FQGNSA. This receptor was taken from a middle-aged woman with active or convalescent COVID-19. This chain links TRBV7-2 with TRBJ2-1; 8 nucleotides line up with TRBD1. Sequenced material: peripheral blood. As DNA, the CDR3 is TGTGCCAGCAGCCCGCGAACTAGGACAGGGTTGAACAATGAGCAGTTCTTC. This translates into CASSPRTRTGLNNEQFF.